The 18 T cell receptor beta chains below all came from one sample that was sequenced in a study of blood T cell repertoires in COVID-19. Some clones are missing from TCRdb's copy, which holds only in-frame ones; the method was immunoSEQ multiplex PCR. The table has around 130,000 clones, 70% to 85% seen once. The specimen sequenced was peripheral blood. The receptors derive from a woman aged 60 to 75 with acute or convalescent COVID-19.

DNA for the CDR3: TGTGCCAGTAGTATAGGGGGACAGGGGCCCCTCCACTTT. This sequence encodes CASSIGGQGPLHF. V gene TRBV19 combines with J gene TRBJ1-6; 10 nucleotides align to TRBD1. Germline CDR1 reads LNHDA; CDR2 reads SQIVND (reference sequence). Germline trimming cut 1 base from V and 13 bases from J; bases unmatched to any gene: 1. The CDR3 totals 13 residues.

The rearrangement joins TRBV29-1 to TRBJ1-4; 8 bases line up with TRBD1. The CDR3 is 12 amino acids. V was pared by 7 bases and J by 6 bases, with 4 bases of the junction left unmatched. In germline, CDR1 is SQVTM, CDR2 ANQGSEA. The CDR3 coding sequence is TGCAGCGGTACAGGGGGGGATGAAAAACTGTTTTTT. Protein sequence: CSGTGGDEKLFF.

The V and J genes are TRBV3-1 (or the pseudogene TRBV3-2) and TRBJ1-4, with a weak D call TRBD1 (5 bases). The CDR3 totals 16 residues. V was cut by 3 bases and J by 3 bases, with 14 bases left in between. Germline V gene data show CDR1 as LGHDT and CDR2 as YNNKEL (reference sequence). CDR3 bases: TGTGCCAGCAGCCAGGGCCAGGGTCATTCTAATGAAAAACTGTTTTTT. Protein sequence: CASSQGQGHSNEKLFF.

For the CDR3, the DNA is TGCGCCAGCAGCCAACCAACAGGGGGCAGGGGCAATGAGCAGTTCTTC. The encoded protein is CASSQPTGGRGNEQFF. V gene TRBV4-1 combines with J gene TRBJ2-1, with TRBD1 matching over 9 bases. This CDR3 region has 16 residues. Germline V CDR1 and CDR2: MGHRA, YSYEKL. Germline trimming cut 2 bases from V and 6 bases from J; bases unmatched to any gene: 8.

The chain uses TRBV12-3 or TRBV12-4 and TRBJ1-1; TRBD1 aligns across 7 bases. The CDR3 totals 13 residues. The J segment lost 6 bases and the V segment lost 3 bases, leaving 4 bases of the junction unmatched. The CDR3 loop is CASSFGGGSEAFF. Here the CDR3 DNA reads TGTGCCAGCAGTTTTGGAGGGGGCTCTGAAGCTTTCTTT.

The CDR3 loop reads CASSPSRGGEAFF. The CDR3 bases are TGTGCCAGCAGCCCTAGCCGTGGGGGGGAGGCTTTCTTT. The chain carries TRBV7-2 and TRBJ1-1, with TRBD1 as a possible D gene (5 bases). Germline assignment: CDR1 SGHTA and CDR2 FQGNSA. This CDR3 is built from 13 residues. Trimming took off 5 bases at V and 11 bases at J, with 18 bases between the two ends.

This clone was counted a single time. The chain carries TRBV11-2 and TRBJ1-4; D is perhaps TRBD1 (5 bases). V was shortened by 1 base and J by 4 bases, with 13 bases between the two germline ends. The CDR3 length is 16 residues. From germline, CDR1 is SGHAT and CDR2 FQNNGV. CDR3 in DNA: TGTGCCAGCAGCTTAGTTCAGTACAGGCTTAATGAAAAACTGTTTTTT. It translates to CASSLVQYRLNEKLFF.

The chain recombines TRBV5-1 with TRBJ1-1; a weak D match, TRBD1 (5 bases). The germline CDR1 and CDR2 sequences are SGHRS and YFSETQ. V lost 4 bases and J 1 base, leaving 17 bases between the germline ends. This CDR3 has 16 amino acids. CDR3 nucleotide sequence: TGCGCCAGCAGCCTTCACGACGGCAGGGCGAACACTGAAGCTTTCTTT. It specifies CASSLHDGRANTEAFF.

The V gene is TRBV5-1, the J gene TRBJ2-7, with 7 bases that match TRBD1. V lost 1 base to trimming and J lost 2 bases; unmatched junction nucleotides: 6. The germline V gene encodes CDR1 SGHRS and CDR2 YFSETQ. This CDR3 spans 15 amino acids. The CDR3 spells CASSLRGQSPYEQYF. CDR3 in DNA: TGCGCCAGCAGCTTGCGGGGACAGAGCCCCTACGAGCAGTACTTC.

V gene TRBV12-3 or TRBV12-4 combines with J gene TRBJ1-1, with 7 nucleotides matching TRBD1. This CDR3 contains 13 residues. With 6 bases clipped from V and 11 bases from J, the junction kept 12 bases outside the gene matches. CDR3 loop: CASSRDSISRAFF. The CDR3 DNA reads as TGTGCCAGCAGCCGGGACAGCATTTCTAGGGCTTTCTTT.

The chain employs TRBV10-2 and TRBJ1-6; perhaps TRBD1 as D (6 bases). CDR1 WSHSY and CDR2 SAAADI come from the germline V gene. Trimming left V 10 bases short and J 7 bases short, with 11 bases between. This CDR3 region has 12 residues. The CDR3 DNA follows: TGCGCCACCACTGACAGGAATTCACCCCTCCACTTT. Protein sequence: CATTDRNSPLHF.

The chain uses TRBV27 and TRBJ1-2; the D is unclear. CDR1 MNHEY and CDR2 SMNVEV come from the germline V gene (reference sequence). The CDR3 extends over 16 amino acids. Trimming removed 1 base from V and 0 bases from J, with 12 bases in between. For the CDR3, the DNA is TGTGCCAGCAGTTTATTCCACAGAACCACTAACTATGGCTACACCTTC. Amino acids: CASSLFHRTTNYGYTF.

The CDR3, as DNA: TGCGCCAGCAGCTCAGGGGTCGCAGGATATGGCTACACCTTC. Translating gives CASSSGVAGYGYTF. V gene TRBV4-1 combines with J gene TRBJ1-2, with D possibly being TRBD1 (6 bases). The CDR3 covers 14 residues. From germline, CDR1 is MGHRA and CDR2 YSYEKL. V was shortened by 5 bases and J by 5 bases, with 15 bases between the two germline ends.

On this clone itself: The sample has other DNA sequences that encode this CDR3 too. V is TRBV5-6 and J is TRBJ1-2; 9 nucleotides match TRBD1. CDR1 and CDR2 (germline): SGHDT, YYEEEE. CDR3 length: 13 amino acids. Losses at the gene ends were 4 bases for V and 5 bases for J; bases not matched to a gene: 3. CDR3 amino acids: CASSLGTGYGYTF. The DNA for the CDR3 is TGTGCCAGCAGCCTAGGGACAGGGTATGGCTACACCTTC.

This chain uses TRBV3-1 (or the pseudogene TRBV3-2) with TRBJ1-6; D is ambiguous. Trimming removed 6 bases at V and 10 bases at J, with 16 bases between. The CDR3 consists of 14 residues. Germline loops: CDR1 LGHDT, CDR2 YNNKEL (reference sequence). CDR3 in amino acids: CASSPGRTESPLHF. The CDR3 coding sequence is TGTGCCAGCAGTCCCGGGAGGACTGAATCACCCCTCCACTTT.

This sequence joins TRBV6-1 and TRBJ2-3; 7 bases are a match to TRBD1. The germline V gene encodes CDR1 MNHNS and CDR2 SASEGT. The J segment lost 3 bases and the V segment lost 4 bases, leaving 10 bases of the junction unmatched. The length of the CDR3 is 16 residues. As DNA, the CDR3 is TGTGCCAGCAGTGCCCGTCCCGGGACAGCGACAGATACGCAGTATTTT. This translates into CASSARPGTATDTQYF.

The chain joins TRBV20-1 to TRBJ2-3, with 10 bases lining up with TRBD1. CDR3 length: 16 amino acids. Germline CDR1 and CDR2: DFQATT and SNEGSKA (reference sequence). The V segment lost 3 bases and the J segment 2 bases; nucleotides outside the gene matches: 8. The CDR3 nucleotides read TGCAGTGCTAGTAGGGGCGGACAGGGGGACACAGATACGCAGTATTTT. Translation: CSASRGGQGDTDTQYF.

V usage is TRBV7-2 and J usage is TRBJ1-1; D is uncertain. The CDR3 loop spans 14 amino acids. V lost 1 base and J lost 11, with 17 bases in between. In germline, CDR1 is SGHTA, CDR2 FQGNSA. CDR3: CASSLGSGGRWAFF. In DNA, the CDR3 is TGTGCCAGCAGCTTAGGGTCCGGAGGGAGATGGGCTTTCTTT.